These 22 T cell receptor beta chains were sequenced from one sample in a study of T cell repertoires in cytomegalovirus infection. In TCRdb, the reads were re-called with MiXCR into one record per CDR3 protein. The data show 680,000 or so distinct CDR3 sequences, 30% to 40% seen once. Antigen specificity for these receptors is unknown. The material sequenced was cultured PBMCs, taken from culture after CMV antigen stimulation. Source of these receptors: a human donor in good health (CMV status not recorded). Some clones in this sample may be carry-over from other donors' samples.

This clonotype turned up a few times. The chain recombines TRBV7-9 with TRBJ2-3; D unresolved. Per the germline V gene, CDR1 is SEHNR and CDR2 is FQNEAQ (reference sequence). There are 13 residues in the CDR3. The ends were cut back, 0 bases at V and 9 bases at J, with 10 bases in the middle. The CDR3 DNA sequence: TGTGCCAGCAGCTTAGCGCTTCTCGAGACGCAGTATTTT. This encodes CASSLALLETQYF.

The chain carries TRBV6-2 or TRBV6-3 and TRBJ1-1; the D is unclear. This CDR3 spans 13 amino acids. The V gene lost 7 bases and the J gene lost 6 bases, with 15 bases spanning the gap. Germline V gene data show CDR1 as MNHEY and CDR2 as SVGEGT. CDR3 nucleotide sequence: TGTGCCAGCAAATCTACCGGGTGGTCTGAAGCTTTCTTT. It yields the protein CASKSTGWSEAFF.

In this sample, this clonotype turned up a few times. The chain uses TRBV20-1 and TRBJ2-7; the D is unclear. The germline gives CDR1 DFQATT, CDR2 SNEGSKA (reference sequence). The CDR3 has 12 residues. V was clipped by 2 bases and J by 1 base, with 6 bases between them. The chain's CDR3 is CSARRVSYEQYF. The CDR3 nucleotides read TGCAGTGCTAGAAGGGTATCCTACGAGCAGTACTTC.

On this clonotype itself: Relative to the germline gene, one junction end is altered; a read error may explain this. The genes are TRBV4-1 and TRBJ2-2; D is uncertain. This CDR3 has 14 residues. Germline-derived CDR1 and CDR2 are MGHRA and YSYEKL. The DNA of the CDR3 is TGTGCCAGCAGGATAAATTCGAACACCGGGGAGCTGTTTTTT. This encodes CASRINSNTGELFF.

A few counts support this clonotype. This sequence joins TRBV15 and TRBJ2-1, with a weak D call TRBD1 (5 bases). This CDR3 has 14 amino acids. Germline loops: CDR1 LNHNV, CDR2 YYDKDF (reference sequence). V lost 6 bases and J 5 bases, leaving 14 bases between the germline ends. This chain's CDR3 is CATRPGLLNNEQFF. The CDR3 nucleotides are TGTGCCACCAGACCAGGGCTCTTAAACAATGAGCAGTTCTTC.

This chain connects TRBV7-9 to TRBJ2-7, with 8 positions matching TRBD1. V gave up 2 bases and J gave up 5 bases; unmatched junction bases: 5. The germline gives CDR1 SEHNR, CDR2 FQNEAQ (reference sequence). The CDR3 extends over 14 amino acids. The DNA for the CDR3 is TGTGCCAGCAGCTTAAGCAGGGGGCGAGACGAGCAGTACTTC. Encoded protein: CASSLSRGRDEQYF. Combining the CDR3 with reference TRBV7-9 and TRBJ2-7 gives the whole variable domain DTGVSQNPRHKITKRGQNVTFRCDPISEHNRLYWYRQTLGQGPEFLTYFQNEAQLEKSRLLSDRFSAERPKGSFSTLEIQRTEQGDSAMYLCASSLSRGRDEQYFGPGTRLTVT.

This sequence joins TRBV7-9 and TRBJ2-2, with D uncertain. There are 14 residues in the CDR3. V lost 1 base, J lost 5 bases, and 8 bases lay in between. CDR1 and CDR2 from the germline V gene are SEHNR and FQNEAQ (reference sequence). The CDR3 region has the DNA TGTGCCAGCAGCTTAGGGGTATCAACCGGGGAGCTGTTTTTT. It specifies CASSLGVSTGELFF.

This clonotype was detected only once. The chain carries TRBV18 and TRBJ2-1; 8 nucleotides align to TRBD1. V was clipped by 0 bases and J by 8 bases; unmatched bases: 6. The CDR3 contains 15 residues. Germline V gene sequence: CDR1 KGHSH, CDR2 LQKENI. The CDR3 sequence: CASSPPTGVFYEQFF. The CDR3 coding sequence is TGTGCCAGCTCACCACCGACAGGGGTGTTCTATGAGCAGTTCTTC.

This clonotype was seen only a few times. CDR3 nucleotide sequence: TGTGCCAGCAGCTTGAGACAGGGGGGGACGCAGTATTTT. Translating it yields CASSLRQGGTQYF. The chain has TRBV11-2 and TRBJ2-3; 9 bases match TRBD1. CDR3 size: 13 residues. V shed 3 bases and J 9 bases; nucleotides not matched to a gene: 4. Germline loops: CDR1 SGHAT, CDR2 FQNNGV.

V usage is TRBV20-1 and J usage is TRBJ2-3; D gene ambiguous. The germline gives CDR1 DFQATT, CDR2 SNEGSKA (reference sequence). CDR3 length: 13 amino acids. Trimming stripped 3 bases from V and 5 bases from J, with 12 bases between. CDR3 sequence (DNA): TGCAGTGCTAGTCAGAACGAAGAAGATACGCAGTATTTT. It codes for CSASQNEEDTQYF.

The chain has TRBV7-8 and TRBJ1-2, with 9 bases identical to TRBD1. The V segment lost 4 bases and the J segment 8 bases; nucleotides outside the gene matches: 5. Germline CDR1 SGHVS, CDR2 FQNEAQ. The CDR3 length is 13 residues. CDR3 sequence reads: CASSWDRARGYTF. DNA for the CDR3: TGTGCCAGCAGCTGGGACAGGGCGAGAGGCTACACCTTC.

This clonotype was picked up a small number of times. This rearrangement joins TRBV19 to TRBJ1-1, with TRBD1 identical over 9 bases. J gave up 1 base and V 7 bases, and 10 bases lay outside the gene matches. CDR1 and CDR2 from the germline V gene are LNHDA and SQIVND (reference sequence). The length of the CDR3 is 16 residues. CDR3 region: CASKNRGLSSNTEAFF. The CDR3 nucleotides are TGTGCCAGTAAGAACAGGGGGCTCTCGTCGAACACTGAAGCTTTCTTT. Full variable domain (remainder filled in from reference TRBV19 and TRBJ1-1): DGGITQSPKYLFRKEGQNVTLSCEQNLNHDAMYWYRQDPGQGLRLIYYSQIVNDFQKGDIAEGYSVSREKKESFPLTVTSAQKNPTAFYLCASKNRGLSSNTEAFFGQGTRLTVV.

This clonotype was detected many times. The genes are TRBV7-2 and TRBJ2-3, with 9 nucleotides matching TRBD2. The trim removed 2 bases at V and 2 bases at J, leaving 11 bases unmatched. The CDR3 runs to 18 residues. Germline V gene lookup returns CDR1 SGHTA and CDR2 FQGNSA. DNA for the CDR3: TGTGCCAGCAGCTTAAGGGCACAGGTAGCGGGGGTCACAGATACGCAGTATTTT. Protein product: CASSLRAQVAGVTDTQYF.

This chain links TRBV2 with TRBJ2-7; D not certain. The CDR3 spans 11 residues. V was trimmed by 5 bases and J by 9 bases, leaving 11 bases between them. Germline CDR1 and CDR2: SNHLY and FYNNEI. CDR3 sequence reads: CASSPQVGQYF. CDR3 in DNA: TGTGCCAGCAGTCCCCAGGTTGGGCAGTACTTC.

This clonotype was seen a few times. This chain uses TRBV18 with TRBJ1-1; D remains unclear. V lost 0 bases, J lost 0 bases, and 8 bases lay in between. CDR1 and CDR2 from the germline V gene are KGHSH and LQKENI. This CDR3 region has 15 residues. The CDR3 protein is CASSPPQAMNTEAFF. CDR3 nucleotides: TGTGCCAGCTCACCACCCCAGGCGATGAACACTGAAGCTTTCTTT.

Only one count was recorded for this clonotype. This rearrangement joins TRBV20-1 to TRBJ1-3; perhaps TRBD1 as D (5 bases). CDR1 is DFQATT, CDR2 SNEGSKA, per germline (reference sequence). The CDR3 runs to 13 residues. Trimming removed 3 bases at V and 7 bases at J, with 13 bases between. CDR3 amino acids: CSASTSGSNTIYF. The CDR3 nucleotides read TGCAGTGCTAGTACGTCAGGGAGTAACACCATATATTTT.

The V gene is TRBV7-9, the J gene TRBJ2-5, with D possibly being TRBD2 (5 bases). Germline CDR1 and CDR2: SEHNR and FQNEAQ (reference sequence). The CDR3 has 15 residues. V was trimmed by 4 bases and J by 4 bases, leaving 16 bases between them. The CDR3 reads CASSSSSASSETQYF. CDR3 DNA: TGTGCCAGCAGCTCATCTTCGGCTAGCTCAGAGACCCAGTACTTC.

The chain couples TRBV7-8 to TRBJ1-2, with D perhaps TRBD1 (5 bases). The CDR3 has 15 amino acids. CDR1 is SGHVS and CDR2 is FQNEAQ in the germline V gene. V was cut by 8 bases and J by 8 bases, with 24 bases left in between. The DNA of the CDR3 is TGTGCCAGCTCTTCCAGGCATCAGGGAGAGGGGGGCTACACCTTC. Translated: CASSSRHQGEGGYTF.

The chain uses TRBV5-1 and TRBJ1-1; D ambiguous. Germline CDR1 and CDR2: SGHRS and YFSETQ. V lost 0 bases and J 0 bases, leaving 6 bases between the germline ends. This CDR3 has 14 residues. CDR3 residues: CASSLELLNTEAFF. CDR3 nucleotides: TGCGCCAGCAGCTTGGAACTGCTGAACACTGAAGCTTTCTTT.

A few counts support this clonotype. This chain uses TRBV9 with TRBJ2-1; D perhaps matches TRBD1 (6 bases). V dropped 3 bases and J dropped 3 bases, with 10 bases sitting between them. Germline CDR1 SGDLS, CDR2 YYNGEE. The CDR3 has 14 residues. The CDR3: CASSERGIYNEQFF. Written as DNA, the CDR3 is TGTGCCAGCAGCGAGAGGGGGATCTACAATGAGCAGTTCTTC.

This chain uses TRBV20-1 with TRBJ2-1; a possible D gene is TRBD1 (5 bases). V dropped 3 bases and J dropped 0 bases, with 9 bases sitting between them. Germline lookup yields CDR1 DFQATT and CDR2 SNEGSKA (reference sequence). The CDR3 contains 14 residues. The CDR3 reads CSARGPSSYNEQFF. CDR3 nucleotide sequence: TGCAGTGCTAGGGGGCCGAGCTCCTACAATGAGCAGTTCTTC.

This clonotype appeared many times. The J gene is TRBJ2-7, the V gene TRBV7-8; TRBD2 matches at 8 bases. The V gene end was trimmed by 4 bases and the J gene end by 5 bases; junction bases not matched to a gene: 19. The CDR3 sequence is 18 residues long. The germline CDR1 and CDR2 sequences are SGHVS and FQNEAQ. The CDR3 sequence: CASSSRRSGGLGLHEQYF. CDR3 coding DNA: TGTGCCAGCAGCTCCCGGAGAAGCGGGGGACTCGGACTCCACGAGCAGTACTTC. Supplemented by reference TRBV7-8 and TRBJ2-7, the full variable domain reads GAGVSQSPRYKVAKRGQDVALRCDPISGHVSLFWYQQALGQGPEFLTYFQNEAQLDKSGLPSDRFFAERPEGSVSTLKIQRTQQEDSAVYLCASSSRRSGGLGLHEQYFGPGTRLTVT.